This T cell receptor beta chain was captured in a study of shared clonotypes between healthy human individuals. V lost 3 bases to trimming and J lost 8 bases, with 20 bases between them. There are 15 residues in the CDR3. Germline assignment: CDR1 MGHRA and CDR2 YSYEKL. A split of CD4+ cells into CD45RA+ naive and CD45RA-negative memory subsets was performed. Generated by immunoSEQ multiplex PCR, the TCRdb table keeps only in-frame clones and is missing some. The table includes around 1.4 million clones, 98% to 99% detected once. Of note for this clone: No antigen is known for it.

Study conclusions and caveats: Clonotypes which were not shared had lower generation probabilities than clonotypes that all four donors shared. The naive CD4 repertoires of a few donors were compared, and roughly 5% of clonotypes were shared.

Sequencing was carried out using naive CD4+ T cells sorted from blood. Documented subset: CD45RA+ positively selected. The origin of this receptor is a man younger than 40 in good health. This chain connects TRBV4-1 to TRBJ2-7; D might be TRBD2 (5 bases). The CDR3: CASSHDQTAGVQQYF. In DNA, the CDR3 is TGCGCCAGCAGCCATGATCAGACGGCGGGTGTGCAGCAGTACTTC.